The TCR beta chain under discussion was sequenced for a study of CD8 T cells in ankylosing spondylitis (dated 2017 in TCRdb). Regarding the complete study: The study profiled T cell receptor beta repertoires in healthy donors and ankylosing spondylitis patients to find disease-linked TCR variants. Samples of peripheral blood were taken, and for ankylosing spondylitis patients, synovial fluid was collected as well. In total, the full study cohort was made up of roughly 110 healthy donors and 25 to 30 ankylosing spondylitis patients. The paper's findings and limits, for the study overall: A TCR beta motif made up of eight or nine highly homologous amino acid variants appeared to be characteristic of blood from ankylosing spondylitis patients. Some motif variants were previously reported in synovial fluid and blood of reactive arthritis patients, suggesting common disease-initiation mechanisms. Significant enrichment of the disease-linked clones was reported in matched synovial fluid samples from ankylosing spondylitis patients. The disease-linked clones had a CD8+ phenotype and were found at relatively low frequencies in peripheral blood.

The germline V gene supplies CDR1 MNHEY and CDR2 SVGEGT. The CDR3 numbers 16 residues from cysteine through phenylalanine. Of the read, only the CDR3 DNA is kept; its 48 bases are in frame from base 1. At the junction V is shortened by 3 bases and J by 1 base, with 15 bases in between. About this clonotype itself: No antigen is known for it. The sample holds no much larger clone one base away, and base qualities are not on file.

The data were produced on an Illumina HiSeq 2500. Quantitative 5'-RACE with molecular barcodes was the method used to prepare the TCR beta libraries. Under the source paper's analysis protocol: To identify disease-linked TCR variants, a new computational method was used, one built on a probabilistic model of VDJ rearrangement. TCRdb reran the public reads through fastp at Q25 and MiXCR, keeping productive beta chains. Entries that share a CDR3 protein sequence are merged under the most common genes and DNA. Clone size and V and J calls follow TCRdb, not the original study. This sample is represented by about 440,000 distinct CDR3 sequences; roughly 18% of them were singletons. Over 1% of the sample is taken by the ten largest.

This TCR came from a male donor with ankylosing spondylitis. In this chain, TRBV6-2 or TRBV6-3 is recombined with TRBJ1-2; TRBD1 is a weak D gene call, 5 bases matching. The sample comprised blood, either unsorted or a sorted T cell fraction (not recorded which). The CDR3 reads CASSYGGVGFNYGYTF. The DNA sequence is as follows: TGTGCCAGCAGTTATGGAGGGGTTGGCTTTAACTATGGCTACACCTTC.